The 14 T cell receptor beta chains presented below share a single source sample, sequenced in a study of blood T cell repertoires in COVID-19. Only in-frame clones appear in the TCRdb table, and some are missing; sequencing was by immunoSEQ multiplex PCR. The sample shows around 250,000 clones, 84% of them seen only once. The material sequenced was peripheral blood. These receptors were collected from a human donor in a cohort sampled during active COVID-19.

The chain combines TRBV4-1 with TRBJ2-7; TRBD1 aligns across 7 bases. Trimming cost V 4 bases and J 3 bases; bases outside gene matches: 9. CDR1 is MGHRA and CDR2 is YSYEKL in the germline V gene. This CDR3 contains 15 residues. CDR3 sequence reads: CASSLQGQSNYEQYF. The CDR3 nucleotides are TGCGCCAGCAGCCTCCAGGGACAGTCCAACTACGAGCAGTACTTC.

This chain joins TRBV9 and TRBJ2-6; 9 bases map to TRBD2. This CDR3 has 19 residues. The trim removed 0 bases at V and 0 bases at J, leaving 7 bases unmatched. From germline, CDR1 is SGDLS and CDR2 YYNGEE. DNA for the CDR3: TGTGCCAGCAGCGTAGAGTGGCTAGCGGGAACCTCTGGGGCCAACGTCCTGACTTTC. Translation: CASSVEWLAGTSGANVLTF.

CDR3 DNA sequence: TGCGCCAGCAGCTTGCAAATCGGCGAGCAGTACTTC. This sequence encodes CASSLQIGEQYF. The chain joins TRBV5-1 to TRBJ2-7; D remains ambiguous. This CDR3 has 12 residues. Germline V gene sequence: CDR1 SGHRS, CDR2 YFSETQ. With 1 base removed from V and 6 bases from J, the gap between germline ends came to 8 bases.

The chain carries TRBV19 and TRBJ2-7, with 10 bases matching TRBD1. CDR1 and CDR2 from the germline V gene are LNHDA and SQIVND (reference sequence). Germline trimming cut 4 bases from V and 0 bases from J; bases unmatched to any gene: 6. The CDR3 spans 16 residues. CDR3 loop: CASSTSDRGSSYEQYF. CDR3 nucleotides: TGTGCCAGTAGTACCTCGGACAGGGGGAGCTCCTACGAGCAGTACTTC.

The rearrangement joins TRBV27 to TRBJ2-1, with TRBD2 identical over 9 bases. V trimming: 6 bases; J trimming: 4 bases; junction bases outside the gene matches: 4. From germline, CDR1 is MNHEY and CDR2 SMNVEV (reference sequence). The CDR3 extends over 14 amino acids. For the CDR3, the DNA is TGTGCCAGCAGGCGGGGGGGACAGTACAATGAGCAGTTCTTC. This translates into CASRRGGQYNEQFF.

This chain links TRBV29-1 with TRBJ1-4; weak D call: TRBD1 (5 bases). The V and J ends lost 5 bases and 7 bases respectively, with 17 bases between them. Germline CDR1 SQVTM, CDR2 ANQGSEA. The CDR3 sequence is 14 residues long. This CDR3 reads CSVREGTMSEKLFF. CDR3 sequence (DNA): TGCAGCGTTAGGGAGGGGACGATGAGTGAAAAACTGTTTTTT.

This chain uses TRBV6-5 with TRBJ1-5; D perhaps matches TRBD1 (6 bases). The V end was cut by 6 bases, the J end by 3 bases, with 15 bases between. Per germline, CDR1 MNHEY and CDR2 SVGAGI. The CDR3 runs 15 residues. This CDR3 reads CASRKKGTHNQPQHF. The CDR3 bases are TGTGCCAGCAGAAAAAAGGGGACACACAATCAGCCCCAGCATTTT.

The chain recombines TRBV5-1 with TRBJ2-3; 8 positions agree with TRBD2. The germline CDR1 and CDR2 sequences are SGHRS and YFSETQ. Trimming removed 4 bases from V and 0 bases from J; junction bases left unmatched: 10. The CDR3 length is 17 residues. For the CDR3, the DNA is TGCGCCAGCAGCCGGGGGGCCACTAGCGGAAGCACAGATACGCAGTATTTT. This translates into CASSRGATSGSTDTQYF.

The rearrangement joins TRBV5-1 to TRBJ2-3, with 12 bases matching TRBD2. The CDR3 is made up of 15 amino acids. V shed 4 bases, J shed 9 bases, and the junction held 9 bases outside the gene matches. CDR1 SGHRS and CDR2 YFSETQ come from the germline V gene. The CDR3, as DNA: TGCGCCAGCAGCCCGACTAGCGGGGGCCCCGGGACGCAGTATTTT. The encoded protein is CASSPTSGGPGTQYF.

The chain joins TRBV18 to TRBJ1-5; 8 bases map to TRBD1. V dropped 1 base and J dropped 3; count of bases not matched to a gene: 5. Germline loops: CDR1 KGHSH, CDR2 LQKENI. This CDR3 has 16 residues. CDR3 coding DNA: TGTGCCAGCTCACCACTAGCGGACAGGGCCAATCAGCCCCAGCATTTT. It specifies CASSPLADRANQPQHF.

The genes are TRBV5-6 and TRBJ2-1; 11 positions match TRBD1. Unmatched junction bases numbered 5, after V lost 2 bases and J lost 4 bases. Germline V gives CDR1 SGHDT, CDR2 YYEEEE. The CDR3 runs 16 residues. DNA of the CDR3: TGTGCCAGCAGCTTCTCCGGGACAGGGGGTTACAATGAGCAGTTCTTC. Encoded protein: CASSFSGTGGYNEQFF.

The chain couples TRBV18 to TRBJ2-7; D gene ambiguous. The germline CDR1 and CDR2 sequences are KGHSH and LQKENI. This CDR3 contains 14 residues. The V end lost 5 bases, the J end lost 6 bases, and 17 bases lay between the germline ends. The CDR3 sequence: CASSASLEYREQYF. CDR3 DNA: TGTGCCAGCTCAGCAAGCTTAGAGTACCGCGAGCAGTACTTC.

The chain recombines TRBV6-2 or TRBV6-3 with TRBJ2-2; D not resolved. The CDR3 is 14 residues long. Trimming cost V 5 bases and J 1 base, with 8 bases left between them. The germline V gene has CDR1 MNHEY and CDR2 SVGEGT. The CDR3 spells CASSLVGNTGELFF. The CDR3 region has the DNA TGTGCCAGCAGTCTCGTCGGGAACACCGGGGAGCTGTTTTTT.

The rearrangement uses TRBV19 and TRBJ2-3; maybe TRBD1 (5 bases). Germline V CDR1 and CDR2: LNHDA, SQIVND (reference sequence). This CDR3 spans 13 amino acids. The ends were cut back, 9 bases at V and 2 bases at J, with 12 bases in the middle. The CDR3 loop reads CASRRDHTDTQYF. CDR3 sequence (DNA): TGTGCCAGCCGCAGGGATCACACAGATACGCAGTATTTT.